Reported below is one T cell receptor (beta chain). Its antigen remains unknown. These data come from a study of shared clonotypes between healthy human individuals. Between the trimmed V and J ends, which lost 2 bases and 4 bases, there was a span of 17 bases. From germline, CDR1 is SGHDN and CDR2 FVKESK. This CDR3 comprises 16 residues. General study results and limits: Rarefaction analysis demonstrated incomplete sorted-subset sequencing notwithstanding large depth. A handful of donors had about 5.1% of their naive CD4 clonotypes in common.

The study drew its donors from healthy HIV-negative adults without recent acute infections or vaccinations. The input for sorted-subset replicate PCRs was about 0.2 ug DNA, around 27,000 T cell genomes. The protocol was immunoSEQ multiplex PCR, while the TCRdb copy is restricted to in-frame clones and leaves out a portion. The top ten hold 0.3% to 0.45% of the sample, which has 1,500,000 or so clones, around 98.5% seen once. The sample taken for sequencing was naive CD4+ T cells sorted from blood. Subset in this sample: CD45RA+ positively selected. The chain is built from TRBV14 and TRBJ2-5, with no clear D. The origin of this receptor is a man aged 25-45 years in good health. CDR3 loop: CASSQLIGDWVETQYF. The CDR3 DNA is TGTGCCAGCAGCCAACTCATCGGTGACTGGGTAGAGACCCAGTACTTC.